The next 26 T cell receptor beta chains were all read from a single sample in a study of blood T cell repertoires in COVID-19. Here immunoSEQ multiplex PCR was the method, and the copy in TCRdb shows in-frame clones only, minus some. The table shows fewer than 300,000 clones, with about 90% occurring only once. The sample taken for sequencing was peripheral blood. The source is a woman aged 45-65 years with COVID-19, enrolled during active disease.

The chain is built from TRBV19 and TRBJ2-3; TRBD2 agrees at 9 bases. Trimming took 3 bases from V and 4 from J; bases not matched to a gene: 8. Germline V lookup: CDR1 LNHDA, CDR2 SQIVND (reference sequence). The length of the CDR3 is 16 residues. Written as DNA, the CDR3 is TGTGCCAGTAGTATCGGTGGCGGGAGGGGGGCAGATACGCAGTATTTT. This gives the protein CASSIGGGRGADTQYF.

The chain links TRBV7-3 to TRBJ2-1, with D possibly matching TRBD2 (5 bases). Trimming left V 5 bases short and J 2 bases short, with 22 bases between. There are 18 residues in the CDR3. Germline CDR1 SGHTA, CDR2 FQGTGA. DNA for the CDR3: TGTGCCAGCAGCCTTAATAATTATAGGCGGGTTGCCTACAATGAGCAGTTCTTC. Encoded protein: CASSLNNYRRVAYNEQFF.

This sequence joins TRBV6-6 and TRBJ2-7; D is ambiguous. CDR3 size: 11 residues. The germline gives CDR1 MNHNY, CDR2 SVGAGI (reference sequence). Trimming took 8 bases from V and 4 from J, leaving 9 bases between them. The CDR3 is CASAQSYEQYF. As DNA, the CDR3 is TGTGCCAGCGCCCAGTCGTACGAGCAGTACTTC.

This chain uses TRBV7-6 with TRBJ1-1; maybe TRBD1 (6 bases). V was pared by 5 bases and J by 3 bases, with 19 bases between. CDR1 and CDR2 (germline): SGHVS, FNYEAQ. The CDR3 runs 16 residues. The CDR3 DNA is TGTGCCAGCAGCCCGATCGAGGGGGGGGGCCACACTGAAGCTTTCTTT. Its protein product is CASSPIEGGGHTEAFF.

The chain combines TRBV4-3 with TRBJ2-1, with TRBD1 identical over 9 bases. Germline assignment: CDR1 LGHNA and CDR2 YSLEER. V dropped 0 bases and J dropped 7; count of bases not matched to a gene: 7. This CDR3 has 16 residues. This chain's CDR3 is CASSQDPGQGVNEQFF. The CDR3 nucleotides read TGCGCCAGCAGCCAAGATCCGGGACAGGGAGTTAATGAGCAGTTCTTC.

The chain joins TRBV19 to TRBJ2-7; 9 positions match TRBD1. The germline gives CDR1 LNHDA, CDR2 SQIVND (reference sequence). The CDR3 covers 12 residues. With 8 bases clipped from V and 4 bases from J, the junction kept 3 bases outside the gene matches. For the CDR3, the DNA is TGTGCCAGTGGGGACAGGGAATACGAGCAGTACTTC. This codes for CASGDREYEQYF.

Points on this clone: Other DNA sequences in the same sample also yield this CDR3. The chain has TRBV7-9 and TRBJ1-5; 8 bases map to TRBD1. The CDR3 is 14 amino acids. The germline gives CDR1 SEHNR, CDR2 FQNEAQ (reference sequence). The junction had 1 base not matched to a gene; V was cut back by 3 bases and J by 3 bases. The CDR3 reads CASSLTGDNQPQHF. The CDR3 DNA reads as TGTGCCAGCAGCTTGACAGGGGACAATCAGCCCCAGCATTTT.

This chain joins TRBV19 and TRBJ1-1; TRBD1 matches at 9 bases. The CDR3 consists of 12 residues. Germline CDR1 reads LNHDA; CDR2 reads SQIVND (reference sequence). Trimming at V came to 5 bases and at J to 5 bases, leaving 0 bases not matched to a gene. The CDR3 bases are TGTGCCAGTAGTGACAGGGGGACTGAAGCTTTCTTT. Translated, it gives CASSDRGTEAFF.

A single count supports this clone. The chain employs TRBV11-2 and TRBJ2-1, with 10 nucleotides matching TRBD2. The CDR3 covers 16 residues. Trimming at V came to 4 bases and at J to 4 bases, leaving 7 bases not matched to a gene. Germline-derived CDR1 and CDR2 are SGHAT and FQNNGV. The CDR3 protein is CASSSLPSGSYNEQFF. CDR3 coding DNA: TGTGCCAGCAGCTCCCTGCCTAGCGGGAGTTACAATGAGCAGTTCTTC. Full variable domain (outside the CDR3, taken from reference TRBV11-2 and TRBJ2-1): EAGVAQSPRYKIIEKRQSVAFWCNPISGHATLYWYQQILGQGPKLLIQFQNNGVVDDSQLPKDRFSAERLKGVDSTLKIQPAKLEDSAVYLCASSSLPSGSYNEQFFGPGTRLTVL.

This clone is a singleton in its sample. CDR3 bases: TGTGCCAGCAGCTTTAGTTGGAGTGAATTCTATGGCTACACCTTC. Translating it yields CASSFSWSEFYGYTF. The rearrangement uses TRBV7-2 and TRBJ1-2; no clear D gene. Trimming shortened V by 3 bases and J by 4 bases, and 15 bases separated the two germline ends. The length of the CDR3 is 15 residues. The germline gives CDR1 SGHTA, CDR2 FQGNSA.

The chain couples TRBV24-1 to TRBJ2-7; 9 nucleotides agree with TRBD1. Germline values: CDR1 KGHDR, CDR2 SFDVKD. The length of the CDR3 is 14 residues. V gave up 6 bases and J gave up 1 base; unmatched junction bases: 3. The CDR3: CATSMGQGSYEQYF. DNA for the CDR3: TGTGCCACCAGTATGGGACAGGGTTCCTACGAGCAGTACTTC.

This chain joins TRBV5-1 and TRBJ2-1, with D perhaps TRBD2 (6 bases). The V end was cut by 4 bases, the J end by 4 bases, with 6 bases between. CDR1 is SGHRS and CDR2 is YFSETQ in the germline V gene. This CDR3 has 12 amino acids. The DNA for the CDR3 is TGCGCCAGCAGCGGGGGGTACAATGAGCAGTTCTTC. Its protein product is CASSGGYNEQFF.

This chain links TRBV7-2 with TRBJ1-2, with 9 bases matching TRBD1. The germline gives CDR1 SGHTA, CDR2 FQGNSA. The CDR3 has 15 amino acids. The junction had 7 bases not matched to a gene; V was cut back by 3 bases and J by 5 bases. CDR3 sequence: CASSFRTGENYGYTF. The CDR3 DNA reads as TGTGCCAGCAGCTTTCGGACAGGGGAGAATTATGGCTACACCTTC. Supplemented by reference TRBV7-2 and TRBJ1-2, the full variable domain reads GAGVSQSPSNKVTEKGKDVELRCDPISGHTALYWYRQSLGQGLEFLIYFQGNSAPDKSGLPSDRFSAERTGGSVSTLTIQRTQQEDSAVYLCASSFRTGENYGYTFGSGTRLTVV.

The V gene is TRBV24-1, the J gene TRBJ2-1; 12 bases fit TRBD1. The CDR3 has 15 amino acids. V shed 5 bases and J 6 bases; nucleotides not matched to a gene: 4. CDR1 KGHDR and CDR2 SFDVKD come from the germline V gene. CDR3 amino acids: CATSAGQGAVNEQFF. The DNA for the CDR3 is TGTGCCACCAGTGCGGGACAGGGGGCGGTCAATGAGCAGTTCTTC.

The chain couples TRBV9 to TRBJ2-7, with a tentative D call TRBD2 (5 bases). The germline gives CDR1 SGDLS, CDR2 YYNGEE. V was shortened by 2 bases and J by 0 bases, with 9 bases between the two germline ends. The CDR3 has 14 amino acids. The CDR3 nucleotides are TGTGCCAGCAGCGTTGGACTTCACTCCTACGAGCAGTACTTC. Its translation: CASSVGLHSYEQYF.

This sequence joins TRBV24-1 and TRBJ2-5; 12 bases are a match to TRBD2. Germline V gene lookup returns CDR1 KGHDR and CDR2 SFDVKD. The CDR3 runs to 19 residues. The trim removed 2 bases at V and 7 bases at J, leaving 16 bases unmatched. The CDR3 region has the DNA TGTGCCACCAGTGATTCCGCAATGACTAGCGGGAGTATGGTAGGGACCCAGTACTTC. Amino acids: CATSDSAMTSGSMVGTQYF.

About this clone: A much larger clone lies a single base off, so this may be a read error. The chain couples TRBV24-1 to TRBJ1-5, with D tentatively TRBD1 (6 bases). The germline V gene encodes CDR1 KGHDR and CDR2 SFDVKD. This CDR3 has 13 residues. V dropped 6 bases and J dropped 2 bases, with 7 bases sitting between them. DNA of the CDR3: TGTGCCACCAGTCCAGGGGGCAATCAGCCCCAGCATTTT. Its protein product is CATSPGGNQPQHF.

The chain recombines TRBV25-1 with TRBJ2-5; TRBD1 agrees at 8 bases. Per the germline V gene, CDR1 is MGHDK and CDR2 is SYGVNS. The CDR3 length is 16 residues. After removal of 4 bases from V and 5 bases from J, the junction contained 12 bases not matched to a gene. CDR3 sequence: CASSVLDRVFTETQYF. CDR3 sequence (DNA): TGTGCCAGCAGTGTTCTGGACAGGGTTTTTACGGAGACCCAGTACTTC.

The rearrangement links TRBV11-2 to TRBJ2-7; 10 bases align to TRBD2. Germline V lookup: CDR1 SGHAT, CDR2 FQNNGV. This CDR3 comprises 19 residues. J was trimmed by 2 bases and V by 5 bases; bases with no gene match: 18. The CDR3 here is CASSVLRASGSIRPYEQYF. The CDR3 coding sequence is TGTGCCAGCAGCGTCCTAAGGGCTAGCGGGAGTATTCGCCCCTACGAGCAGTACTTC.

The chain recombines TRBV3-1 (or the pseudogene TRBV3-2) with TRBJ1-1; 8 bases fit TRBD1. Germline V gene sequence: CDR1 LGHDT, CDR2 YNNKEL (reference sequence). V shed 0 bases, J shed 7 bases, and the junction held 7 bases outside the gene matches. This CDR3 is built from 15 residues. The CDR3 bases are TGTGCCAGCAGCCAAGATCCACGAGGGACAGGTGAAGCTTTCTTT. Translation gives CASSQDPRGTGEAFF.

This chain links TRBV6-5 with TRBJ2-5, with 7 bases identical to TRBD1. V was pared by 0 bases and J by 5 bases, with 9 bases of the junction left unmatched. The CDR3 has 16 residues. Germline assignment: CDR1 MNHEY and CDR2 SVGAGI. The CDR3 spells CASSYSSTGFMETQYF. The CDR3, as DNA: TGTGCCAGCAGTTACTCGTCGACAGGGTTTATGGAGACCCAGTACTTC.

The chain combines TRBV6-1 with TRBJ2-3; TRBD2 is a possible D gene (5 bases). The V gene's germline CDR1 is MNHNS and CDR2 SASEGT. The CDR3 loop spans 14 amino acids. V was clipped by 2 bases and J by 4 bases, with 10 bases between them. CDR3: CASSEHGISDTQYF. The DNA for the CDR3 is TGTGCCAGCAGTGAACACGGGATTTCAGATACGCAGTATTTT.

V gene TRBV28 combines with J gene TRBJ2-3; D unresolved. The CDR3 is 13 residues long. The V end lost 4 bases, the J end lost 7 bases, and 12 bases lay between the germline ends. Germline CDR1 and CDR2: MDHEN and SYDVKM. The CDR3 DNA follows: TGTGCCAGCAGTTCCCCACAGAGCTATACGCAGTATTTT. Its translation is CASSSPQSYTQYF.

This chain links TRBV24-1 with TRBJ1-2, with TRBD1 matching 7 bases. The ends lost 7 bases at V and 4 bases at J; junction bases unmatched: 5. This CDR3 spans 13 amino acids. Germline V gives CDR1 KGHDR, CDR2 SFDVKD. CDR3 nucleotides: TGTGCCACCAGAGGACAGGATCGCTATGGCTACACCTTC. Protein product: CATRGQDRYGYTF.

The genes are TRBV30 and TRBJ2-7; 7 bases agree with TRBD1. CDR1 is GTSNPN and CDR2 is SVGIG in the germline V gene (reference sequence). Unmatched junction bases numbered 1, after V lost 7 bases and J lost 1 base. The CDR3 is made up of 11 amino acids. CDR3 sequence (DNA): TGTGCCTACAGGGGTTCCTACGAGCAGTACTTC. Residues: CAYRGSYEQYF.

This chain joins TRBV5-6 and TRBJ1-3, with 7 bases lining up with TRBD1. The CDR3 has 15 residues. Germline CDR1 SGHDT, CDR2 YYEEEE. The V segment lost 4 bases and the J segment 8 bases; nucleotides outside the gene matches: 12. The CDR3 DNA follows: TGTGCCAGCAGCACGGGACAGACAAGTCGGGACACCATATATTTT. This sequence encodes CASSTGQTSRDTIYF. The full variable domain, its missing parts supplied by reference TRBV5-6 and TRBJ1-3, is DAGVTQSPTHLIKTRGQQVTLRCSPKSGHDTVSWYQQALGQGPQFIFQYYEEEERQRGNFPDRFSGHQFPNYSSELNVNALLLGDSALYLCASSTGQTSRDTIYFGEGSWLTVV.